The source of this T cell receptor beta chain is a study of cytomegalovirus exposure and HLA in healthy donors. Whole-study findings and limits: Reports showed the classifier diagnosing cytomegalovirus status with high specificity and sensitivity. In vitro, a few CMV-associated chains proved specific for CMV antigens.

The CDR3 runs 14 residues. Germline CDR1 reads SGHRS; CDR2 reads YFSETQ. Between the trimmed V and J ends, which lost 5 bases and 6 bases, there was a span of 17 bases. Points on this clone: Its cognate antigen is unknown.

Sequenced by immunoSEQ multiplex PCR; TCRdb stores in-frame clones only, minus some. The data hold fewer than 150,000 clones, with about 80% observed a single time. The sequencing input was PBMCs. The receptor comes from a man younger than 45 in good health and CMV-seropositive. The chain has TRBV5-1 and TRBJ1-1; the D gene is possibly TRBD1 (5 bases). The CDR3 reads CASRLDTGVSEAFF. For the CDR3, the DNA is TGCGCCAGCAGGCTGGACACCGGAGTATCTGAAGCTTTCTTT. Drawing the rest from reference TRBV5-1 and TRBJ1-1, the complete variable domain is KAGVTQTPRYLIKTRGQQVTLSCSPISGHRSVSWYQQTPGQGLQFLFEYFSETQRNKGNFPGRFSGRQFSNSRSEMNVSTLELGDSALYLCASRLDTGVSEAFFGQGTRLTVV.